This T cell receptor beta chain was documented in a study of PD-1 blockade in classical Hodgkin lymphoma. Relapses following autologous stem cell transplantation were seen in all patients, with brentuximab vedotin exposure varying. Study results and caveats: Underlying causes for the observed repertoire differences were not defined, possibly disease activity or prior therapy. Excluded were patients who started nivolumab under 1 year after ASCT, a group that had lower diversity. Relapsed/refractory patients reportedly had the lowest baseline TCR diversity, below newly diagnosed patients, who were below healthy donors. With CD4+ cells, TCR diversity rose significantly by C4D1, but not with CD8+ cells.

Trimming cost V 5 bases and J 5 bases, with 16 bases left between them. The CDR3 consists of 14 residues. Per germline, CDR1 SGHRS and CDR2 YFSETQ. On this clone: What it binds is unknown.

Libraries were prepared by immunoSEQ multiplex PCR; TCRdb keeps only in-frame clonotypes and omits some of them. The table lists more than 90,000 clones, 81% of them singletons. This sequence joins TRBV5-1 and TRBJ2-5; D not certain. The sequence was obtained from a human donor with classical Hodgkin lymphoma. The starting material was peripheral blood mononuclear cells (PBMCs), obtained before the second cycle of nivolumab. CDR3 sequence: CASRETPPGETQYF. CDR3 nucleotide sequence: TGCGCCAGCAGGGAGACACCCCCCGGGGAGACCCAGTACTTC.